This T cell receptor (beta chain) is from a study of Graves' ophthalmopathy and Graves' hyperthyroidism (dated by TCRdb to the late 2010s). Background for the entire study: Peripheral blood samples were taken at the time of initial diagnosis, before any treatment was given. To explore V-J signatures that separate ophthalmopathy from hyperthyroidism, a discovery set of about 96 patients was enrolled, consisting of about 45 with ophthalmopathy and roughly 59 with stable hyperthyroidism. Following sample collection, hyperthyroidism patients were given methimazole at a starting dose of 30 mg daily, and ophthalmopathy patients were given high-dose intravenous methylprednisolone. T-cell repertoires of thyroid tissue and blood were compared in 5 or 6 hyperthyroidism patients. In total, 120 to 150 blood samples were TCR-sequenced: approximately 40 ophthalmopathy, around 75 hyperthyroidism and roughly 17 hyperthyroidism-to-ophthalmopathy patients. The study used signatures of the TCR beta repertoire to tell Graves' ophthalmopathy apart from Graves' hyperthyroidism and to predict which patients would progress to ophthalmopathy. An independent validation cohort comprised roughly 20 hyperthyroidism patients and 15 to 17 patients who later progressed from hyperthyroidism to ophthalmopathy. The investigation overall reported the following: In validation, the model predicted ophthalmopathy progression with nearly 71% sensitivity and 72.22% specificity; fewer than 15 predicted patients were CT-confirmed with GO in a median of about 6.1 months. In cross-validation, the 13-signature model distinguished ophthalmopathy from stable hyperthyroidism with approximately 85% sensitivity and about 84% specificity, and in the test set the corresponding values were about 80% and 75%. Most expanded thyroid clonotypes with a frequency above 0.001 also appeared in blood, which suggests that blood repertoires may reflect the immune response in the thyroid. Sample size was not statistically predetermined, and group allocation was not concealed from the investigators.

This clonotype was picked up a small number of times. It has no known antigen specificity. Per-base qualities were not stored, and no clone one base away is much larger. TCR beta CDR3 regions were amplified from RNA transcripts for repertoire sequencing. The first round was an RT-PCR using HTBI primers with the Qiagen OneStep RT-PCR kit, and this first round was followed by a second-round multiplex PCR, then size selection and purification. The libraries underwent paired-end sequencing with 100 bp reads on an Illumina HiSeq2000. The study's own analysis went as follows. SOAPnuke was used for read processing, and reads with adapters, uncalled bases, a mean Phred below 15, or no exact constant-primer or identifier match were discarded. High-quality paired reads were merged with COPE v1.2.5. Unique nucleotide sequences were defined as clonotypes and aligned to IMGT TRB V, D and J references using MiTCR v1.1. The analysis was limited to V-J combinations with a frequency above 0.0001, which together covered about 99% of the repertoires. For each V-J combination, a TCR clonal expansion and chaos score was defined as the ratio of F50 clonal expansion to chaos observed in the TCRdist matrix. Welch's t-statistics and random forest were used to reduce features to 10 to 15 V-J combinations, which were fed into a naive Bayes classifier. The similarity between thyroid and blood repertoires was quantified using the Morisita-Horn index. Using fastp at Q25 and MiXCR, TCRdb reprocessed the public reads and kept productive beta chains. CDR3 protein sequences are deduplicated, and each keeps its most common genes and DNA. These V and J calls derive from TCRdb rather than the authors' analysis. This sample holds about 700,000 distinct CDR3 sequences; 40% were observed only once. The top ten hold approximately 43% of the sample.

Ophthalmopathy patients had moderately to severely active disease, Clinical Activity Score of at least 3, NOSPECS grade of at least 4, and disease duration under 3 months. Patients with other autoimmune diseases, uncontrolled infections, pregnancy or lactation were excluded from the study. Diagnosis relied on clinical symptoms, serum thyroxine, TRAb, thyroid ultrasound and orbital computed tomography. Using Ficoll-Paque density gradient centrifugation, PBMCs were isolated from 9.5 to 10 ml of fresh peripheral blood. Trizol reagent was used to extract the total RNA, and its quality was then checked on an Agilent 2100 Bioanalyzer. According to the germline V gene (reference sequence), CDR1 reads SGHNT and CDR2 reads YYREEE. Relative to germline, V is 4 bases shorter and J is 0 bases shorter, with 16 bases between their ends. The CDR3 covers 16 residues, taking in both the cysteine and the phenylalanine. Kept here is only the CDR3 DNA, which spans 48 bases and is read in frame from base 1.

The TCR originated in an adult man with Graves' ophthalmopathy. The rearranged chain carries TRBV5-4 and TRBJ1-1; a weak D assignment points to TRBD1 (5 bases agree). The specimen sequenced was peripheral blood. The nucleotides read TGTGCCAGCAGCCAAGGACACGTTGGAATGAACACTGAAGCTTTCTTT. The resulting protein is CASSQGHVGMNTEAFF.